These 2 T cell receptor beta chains were sequenced from one sample in a study of early T cells in non-severe SARS-CoV-2 infection. TCRdb recomputed calls from the 5' RACE reads with MiXCR, one row per CDR3 protein. Altogether 70,000 to 85,000 distinct CDR3 sequences are present, 5% being singletons, with the ten largest covering roughly 6.6%. The sample in question was whole blood, obtained at baseline. All receptors derive from an adult who was a healthcare worker with PCR-confirmed SARS-CoV-2 infection or an uninfected control (not recorded which).

This clonotype was seen more than once but under ten times. The chain couples TRBV7-6 to TRBJ2-5; 7 bases agree with TRBD1. With 1 base clipped from V and 2 bases from J, the junction kept 4 bases outside the gene matches. The CDR3 runs to 15 residues. Germline lookup yields CDR1 SGHVS and CDR2 FNYEAQ. The CDR3 protein is CASSLVPGQQETQYF. The DNA for the CDR3 is TGTGCCAGCAGCTTAGTACCGGGACAGCAAGAGACCCAGTACTTC.

This clonotype showed up just a few times. As DNA, the CDR3 is TGTGCCAGCAGCAGCTTAGTGGTCCCCAGCTCCTACAATGAGCAGTTCTTC. Translating gives CASSSLVVPSSYNEQFF. V is TRBV7-8 and J is TRBJ2-1; D ambiguous. Trimming took off 5 bases at V and 0 bases at J, with 17 bases between the two ends. The CDR3 consists of 17 residues. CDR1 is SGHVS and CDR2 is FQNEAQ in the germline V gene.